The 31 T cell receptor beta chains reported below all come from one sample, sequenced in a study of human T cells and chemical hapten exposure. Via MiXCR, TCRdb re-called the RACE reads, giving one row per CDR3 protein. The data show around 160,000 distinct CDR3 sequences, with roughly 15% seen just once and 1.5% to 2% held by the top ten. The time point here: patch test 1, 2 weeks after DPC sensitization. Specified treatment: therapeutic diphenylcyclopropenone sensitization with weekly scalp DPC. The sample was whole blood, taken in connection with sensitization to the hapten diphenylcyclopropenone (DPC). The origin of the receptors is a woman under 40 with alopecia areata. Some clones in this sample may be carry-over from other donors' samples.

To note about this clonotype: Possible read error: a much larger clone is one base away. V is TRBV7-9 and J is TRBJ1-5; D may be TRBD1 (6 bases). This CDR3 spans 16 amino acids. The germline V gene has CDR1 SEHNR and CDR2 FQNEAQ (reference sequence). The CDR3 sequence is CASSSTGSNSNQPQNF. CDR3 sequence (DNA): TGTGCCAGCAGCAGCACAGGGTCCAATAGCAATCAGCCCCAGAATTTT.

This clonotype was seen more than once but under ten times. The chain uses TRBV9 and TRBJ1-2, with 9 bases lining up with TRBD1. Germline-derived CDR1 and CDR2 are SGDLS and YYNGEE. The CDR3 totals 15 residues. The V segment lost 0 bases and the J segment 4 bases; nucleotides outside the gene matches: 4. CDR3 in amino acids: CASSVGDRVSYGYTF. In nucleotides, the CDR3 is TGTGCCAGCAGCGTAGGGGACAGGGTCTCCTATGGCTACACCTTC.

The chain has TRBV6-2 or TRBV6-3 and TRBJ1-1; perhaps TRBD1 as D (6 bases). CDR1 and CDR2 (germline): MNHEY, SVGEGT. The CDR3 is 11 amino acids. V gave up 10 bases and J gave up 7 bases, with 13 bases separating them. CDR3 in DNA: TGTGCCACCTCTCAGGGGAATGAAGCTTTCTTT. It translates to CATSQGNEAFF.

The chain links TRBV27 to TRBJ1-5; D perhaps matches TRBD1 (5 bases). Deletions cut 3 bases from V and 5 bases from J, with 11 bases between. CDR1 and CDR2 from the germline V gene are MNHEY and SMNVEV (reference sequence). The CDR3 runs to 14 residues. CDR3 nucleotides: TGTGCCAGCAGTTTCCGACAGCCAGATCAGCCCCAGCATTTT. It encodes CASSFRQPDQPQHF.

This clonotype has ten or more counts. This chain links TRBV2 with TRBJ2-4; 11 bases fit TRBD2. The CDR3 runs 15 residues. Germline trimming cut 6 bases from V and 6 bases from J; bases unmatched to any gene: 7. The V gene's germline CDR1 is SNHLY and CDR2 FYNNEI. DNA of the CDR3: TGTGCCAGCAGGCAACTAGCGGGAGAGGGAAACATTCAGTACTTC. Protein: CASRQLAGEGNIQYF.

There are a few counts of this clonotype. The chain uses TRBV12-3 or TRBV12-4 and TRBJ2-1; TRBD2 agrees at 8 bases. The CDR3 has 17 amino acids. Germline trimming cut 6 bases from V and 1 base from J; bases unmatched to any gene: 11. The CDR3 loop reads CASSGGGIAGSYNEQFF. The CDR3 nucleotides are TGTGCCAGCAGCGGGGGGGGCATAGCGGGATCCTACAATGAGCAGTTCTTC.

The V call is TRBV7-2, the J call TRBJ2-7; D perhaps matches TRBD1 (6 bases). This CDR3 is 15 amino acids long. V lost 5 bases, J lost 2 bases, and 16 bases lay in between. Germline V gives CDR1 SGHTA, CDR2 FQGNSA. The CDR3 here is CASSSTRQVTYEQYF. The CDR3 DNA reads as TGTGCCAGCAGCAGTACTCGACAGGTTACCTACGAGCAGTACTTC.

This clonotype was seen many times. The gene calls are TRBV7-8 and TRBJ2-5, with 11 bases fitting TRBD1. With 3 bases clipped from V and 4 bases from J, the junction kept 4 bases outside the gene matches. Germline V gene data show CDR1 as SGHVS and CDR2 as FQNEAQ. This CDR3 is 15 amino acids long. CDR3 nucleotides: TGTGCCAGCAGCTTGGTGGGGACAGGGGGAGAGACCCAGTACTTC. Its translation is CASSLVGTGGETQYF.

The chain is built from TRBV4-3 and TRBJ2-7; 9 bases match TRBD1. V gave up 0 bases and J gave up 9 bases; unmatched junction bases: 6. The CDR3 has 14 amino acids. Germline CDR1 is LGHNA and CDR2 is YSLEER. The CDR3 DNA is TGCGCCAGCAGCCAAGAAACAGGGGGCAACGTGCAGTACTTC. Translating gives CASSQETGGNVQYF.

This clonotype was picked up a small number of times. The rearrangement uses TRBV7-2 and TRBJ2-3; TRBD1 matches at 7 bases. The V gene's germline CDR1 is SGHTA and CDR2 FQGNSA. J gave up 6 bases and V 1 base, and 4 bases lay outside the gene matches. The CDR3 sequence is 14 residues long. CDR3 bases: TGTGCCAGCAGCTTAGGCCAGGGGGTCGATACGCAGTATTTT. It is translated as CASSLGQGVDTQYF.

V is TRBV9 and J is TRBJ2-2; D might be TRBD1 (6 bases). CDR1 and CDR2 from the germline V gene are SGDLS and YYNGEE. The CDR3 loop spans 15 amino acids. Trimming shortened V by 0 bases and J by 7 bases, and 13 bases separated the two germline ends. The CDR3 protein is CASSVASGADGELFF. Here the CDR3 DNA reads TGTGCCAGCAGCGTAGCTTCAGGGGCGGACGGGGAGCTGTTTTTT.

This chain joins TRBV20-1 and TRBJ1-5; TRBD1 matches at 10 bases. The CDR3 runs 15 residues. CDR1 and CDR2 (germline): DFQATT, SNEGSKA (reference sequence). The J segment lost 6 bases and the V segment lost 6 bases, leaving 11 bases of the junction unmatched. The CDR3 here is CSAKRTGGAGQPQHF. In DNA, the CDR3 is TGCAGTGCCAAACGGACAGGGGGGGCGGGTCAGCCCCAGCATTTT.

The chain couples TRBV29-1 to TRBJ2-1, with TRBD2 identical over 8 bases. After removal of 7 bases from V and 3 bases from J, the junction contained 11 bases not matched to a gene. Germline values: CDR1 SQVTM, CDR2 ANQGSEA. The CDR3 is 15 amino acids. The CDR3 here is CSAGSSGGVYNEQFF. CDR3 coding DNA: TGCAGCGCCGGAAGTTCGGGGGGGGTCTACAATGAGCAGTTCTTC.

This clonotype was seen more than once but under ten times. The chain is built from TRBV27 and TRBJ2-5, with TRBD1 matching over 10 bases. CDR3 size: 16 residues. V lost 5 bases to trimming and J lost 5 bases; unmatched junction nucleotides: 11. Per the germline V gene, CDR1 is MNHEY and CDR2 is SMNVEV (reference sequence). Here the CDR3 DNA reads TGTGCCAGCAGTCTCCTGACAGGGGGCCCGGGTGAGACCCAGTACTTC. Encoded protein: CASSLLTGGPGETQYF.

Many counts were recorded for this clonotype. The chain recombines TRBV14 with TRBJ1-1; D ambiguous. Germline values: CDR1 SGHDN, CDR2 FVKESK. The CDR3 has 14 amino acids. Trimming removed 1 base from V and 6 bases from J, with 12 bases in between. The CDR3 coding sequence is TGTGCCAGCAGCCAAGTTTTCGAAGGGTCTGAAGCTTTCTTT. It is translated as CASSQVFEGSEAFF.

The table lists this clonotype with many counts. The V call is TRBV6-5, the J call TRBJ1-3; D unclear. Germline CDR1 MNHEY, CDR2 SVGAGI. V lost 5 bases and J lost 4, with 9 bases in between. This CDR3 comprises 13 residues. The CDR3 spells CASSLTPGNTIYF. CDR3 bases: TGTGCCAGCAGTCTCACGCCGGGAAACACCATATATTTT.

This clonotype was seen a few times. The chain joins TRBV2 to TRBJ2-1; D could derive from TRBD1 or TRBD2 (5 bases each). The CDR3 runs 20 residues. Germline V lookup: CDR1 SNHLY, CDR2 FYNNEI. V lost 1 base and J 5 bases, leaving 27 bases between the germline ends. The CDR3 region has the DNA TGTGCCAGCAGTGAAGGAACACCCGGTCAAGGGACCTTCAGGGACAATGAGCAGTTCTTC. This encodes CASSEGTPGQGTFRDNEQFF.

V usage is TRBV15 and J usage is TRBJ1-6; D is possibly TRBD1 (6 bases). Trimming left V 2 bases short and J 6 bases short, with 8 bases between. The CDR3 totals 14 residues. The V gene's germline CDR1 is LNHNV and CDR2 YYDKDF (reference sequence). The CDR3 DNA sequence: TGTGCCACCAGCAGACCAGGGGTTAATTCACCCCTCCACTTT. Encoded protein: CATSRPGVNSPLHF.

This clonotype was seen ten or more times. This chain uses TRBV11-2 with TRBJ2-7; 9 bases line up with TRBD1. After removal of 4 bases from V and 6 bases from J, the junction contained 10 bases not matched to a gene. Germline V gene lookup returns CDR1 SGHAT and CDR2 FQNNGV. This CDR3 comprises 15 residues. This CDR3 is CASSSYRGQKAEQYF. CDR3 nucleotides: TGTGCCAGCAGCTCTTACAGGGGGCAAAAAGCCGAGCAGTACTTC.

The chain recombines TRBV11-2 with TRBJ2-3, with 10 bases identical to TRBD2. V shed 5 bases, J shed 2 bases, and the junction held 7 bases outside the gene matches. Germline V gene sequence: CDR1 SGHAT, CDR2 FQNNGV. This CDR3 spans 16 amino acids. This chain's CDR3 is CASSTVAGGITDTQYF. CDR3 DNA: TGTGCCAGCAGCACCGTAGCGGGAGGCATCACAGATACGCAGTATTTT.

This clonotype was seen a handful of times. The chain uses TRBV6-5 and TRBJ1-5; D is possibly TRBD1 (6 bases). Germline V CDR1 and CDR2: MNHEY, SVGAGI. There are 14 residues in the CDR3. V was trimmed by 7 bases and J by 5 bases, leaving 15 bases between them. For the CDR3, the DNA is TGTGCCAGCACCGCCCGGACAGCTGATCAGCCCCAGCATTTT. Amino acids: CASTARTADQPQHF.

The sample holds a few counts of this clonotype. CDR3 DNA sequence: TGTGCCAGCAGTTTCCCAGGACCGGAGCCCCAGCATTTT. Its protein is CASSFPGPEPQHF. J is TRBJ1-5 and V is TRBV6-2 or TRBV6-3; D is uncertain. The CDR3 runs 13 residues. Trimming took off 4 bases at V and 8 bases at J, with 12 bases between the two ends. Germline V lookup: CDR1 MNHEY, CDR2 SVGEGT.

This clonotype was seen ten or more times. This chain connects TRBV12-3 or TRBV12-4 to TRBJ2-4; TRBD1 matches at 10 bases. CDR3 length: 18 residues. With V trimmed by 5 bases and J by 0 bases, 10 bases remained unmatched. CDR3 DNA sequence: TGTGCCAGCAGTCCCCTAACGGACAGGGGGATAGCCAAAAACATTCAGTACTTC. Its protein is CASSPLTDRGIAKNIQYF.

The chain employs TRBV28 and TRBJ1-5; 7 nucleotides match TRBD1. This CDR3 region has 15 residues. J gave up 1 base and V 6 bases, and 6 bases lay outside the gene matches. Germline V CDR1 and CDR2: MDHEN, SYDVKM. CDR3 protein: CASSGGDRSNQPQHF. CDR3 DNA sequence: TGTGCCAGCAGCGGAGGGGACAGAAGCAATCAGCCCCAGCATTTT. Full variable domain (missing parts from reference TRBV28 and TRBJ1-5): DVKVTQSSRYLVKRTGEKVFLECVQDMDHENMFWYRQDPGLGLRLIYFSYDVKMKEKGDIPEGYSVSREKKERFSLILESASTNQTSMYLCASSGGDRSNQPQHFGDGTRLSIL.

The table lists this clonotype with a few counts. The CDR3: CASSPSDSLGSSAKNIQYF. CDR3 sequence (DNA): TGTGCCAGCTCACCTTCGGACAGCCTGGGTTCATCAGCCAAAAACATTCAGTACTTC. The rearrangement uses TRBV18 and TRBJ2-4, with D perhaps TRBD1 (6 bases). The V gene lost 3 bases and the J gene lost 0 bases, with 21 bases spanning the gap. The CDR3 contains 19 residues. Germline lookup yields CDR1 KGHSH and CDR2 LQKENI.

For the CDR3, the DNA is TGTGCCAGCAGCCCAAGGACAGACTACAATGAGCAGTTCTTC. Amino acids: CASSPRTDYNEQFF. J is TRBJ2-1 and V is TRBV7-9; tentatively, D is TRBD1 (6 bases). Trimming took off 5 bases at V and 3 bases at J, with 11 bases between the two ends. The CDR3 has 14 residues. Germline loops: CDR1 SEHNR, CDR2 FQNEAQ (reference sequence).

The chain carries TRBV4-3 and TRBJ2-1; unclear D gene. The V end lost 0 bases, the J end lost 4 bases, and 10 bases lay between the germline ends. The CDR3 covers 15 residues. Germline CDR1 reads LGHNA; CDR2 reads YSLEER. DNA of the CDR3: TGCGCCAGCAGCCAAGATCGGTCACTTTACAATGAGCAGTTCTTC. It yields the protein CASSQDRSLYNEQFF.

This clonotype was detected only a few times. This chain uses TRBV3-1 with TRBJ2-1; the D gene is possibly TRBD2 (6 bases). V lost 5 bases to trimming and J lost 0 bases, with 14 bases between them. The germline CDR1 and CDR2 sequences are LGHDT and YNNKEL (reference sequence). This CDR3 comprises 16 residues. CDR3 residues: CASSSWDGSSYNEQFF. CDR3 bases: TGTGCCAGCAGCTCCTGGGACGGGAGCTCCTACAATGAGCAGTTCTTC.

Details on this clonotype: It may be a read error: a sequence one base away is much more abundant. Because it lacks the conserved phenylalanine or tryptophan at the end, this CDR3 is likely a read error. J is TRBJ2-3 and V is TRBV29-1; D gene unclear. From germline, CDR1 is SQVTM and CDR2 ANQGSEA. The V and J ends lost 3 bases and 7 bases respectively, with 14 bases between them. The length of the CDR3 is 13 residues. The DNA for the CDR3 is TGCAGCGTTGACCAGTCAGGCCCCCATACGCAGTATTCT. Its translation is CSVDQSGPHTQYS.

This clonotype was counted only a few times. The CDR3 nucleotides are TGTGCCAGCAGCTTAGCTAGCGGTAACCTCTACAATGAGCAGTTCTTC. It encodes CASSLASGNLYNEQFF. The chain employs TRBV7-8 and TRBJ2-1; weak D call: TRBD2 (6 bases). V was pared by 0 bases and J by 3 bases, with 12 bases between. Germline CDR1 reads SGHVS; CDR2 reads FQNEAQ. CDR3 length: 16 amino acids.

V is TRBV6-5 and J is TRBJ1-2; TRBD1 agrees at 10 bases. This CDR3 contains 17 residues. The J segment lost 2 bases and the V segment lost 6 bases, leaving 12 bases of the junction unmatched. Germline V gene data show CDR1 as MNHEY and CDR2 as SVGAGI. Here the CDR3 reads CASRLLPETGGNYGYTF. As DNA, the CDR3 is TGTGCCAGCAGACTCCTTCCTGAGACAGGGGGCAACTATGGCTACACCTTC.